The source of this TCR beta chain is a study of regulatory T cells in long-lasting Graves disease. General observations from the study: Persistent disease samples used TRBV28, TRBJ1-2 and TRBJ2-5 preferentially. Newly diagnosed patients had higher TCR diversity than persistent Graves' patients did.

The V gene's germline CDR1 is LGHNT and CDR2 FRNRAP. V dropped 2 bases and J dropped 6 bases, with 14 bases sitting between them. This CDR3 is 15 amino acids long. This clonotype was detected many times. Its antigen remains unidentified. The authors built TCR beta libraries using iRepertoire HTBI primers and Arm-PCR of CDR3 regions. Via MiXCR, TCRdb re-called the multiplex PCR reads, giving one row per CDR3 protein. Here the sample spans around 400,000 distinct CDR3 sequences, around a sixth being singletons. Time point: newly diagnosed GD, antithyroid drugs for less than 3 months. Making the TCR library involved RNA that had been extracted from PBMCs.

V usage is TRBV12-5 and J usage is TRBJ1-5; weak D call: TRBD1 (5 bases). The sample consisted of peripheral blood mononuclear cells (PBMCs), taken at new diagnosis, from a patient treated with antithyroid drugs. The TCR comes from a female donor with Graves disease. This chain's CDR3 is CASGLTRAVGQPQHF. DNA for the CDR3: TGTGCTAGTGGTTTGACCAGGGCGGTGGGTCAGCCCCAGCATTTT.